These 31 T cell receptor beta chains originate from one sample sequenced in a study of human CD4 T cells and Enterobacteriaceae. Proliferating activated T cells were sorted by FACS as CFSE-low CD25+ ICOS+ after 6-7 days. Memory CD4+ T cells were CFSE-labeled and cultured 2:1 with antigen-pulsed autologous monocytes. Sorting took every CD4+ cell except CD45RA+CCR7+CD95- naive cells, reaching over 95% purity. Clones were read by immunoSEQ multiplex PCR, and TCRdb kept only the in-frame ones, dropping some. Of 1,200 or so clones in the sample, about 30% were seen once. The specimen sequenced was bacteria-reactive CD4+ T cells grown in culture. Subset meaning: CFSE-low proliferating memory CD4 T cells sorted after in vitro stimulation with a heat-inactivated bacterium or M. tuberculosis lysate. The receptors shown here come from a human donor in good health.

J is TRBJ2-7 and V is TRBV21-1; TRBD2, the table's D call, lacks a check against the DNA. TRBV21-1 is described as a pseudogene. The CDR3 is made up of 18 amino acids. The CDR3 is CASSKVIESGPPMEEQYF. CDR3 DNA sequence: TGTGCCAGCAGCAAAGTCATTGAAAGCGGTCCTCCTATGGAGGAGCAGTACTTC.

V and J are TRBV7-9 and TRBJ1-2, with no clear D. The CDR3 is 15 residues long. Germline CDR1 and CDR2: SEHNR and FQNEAQ (reference sequence). Trimming cost V 5 bases and J 4 bases, with 17 bases left between them. The CDR3 protein is CASSEPPGLGYGYTF. The CDR3, as DNA: TGTGCCAGCAGCGAGCCCCCAGGTCTAGGCTATGGCTACACCTTC.

This chain joins TRBV6-4 and TRBJ2-3, with D tentatively TRBD2 (5 bases). The germline V and J ends were trimmed by 3 bases and 1 base, with 8 bases remaining between them. This CDR3 has 14 residues. Germline values: CDR1 MRHNA, CDR2 SNTAGT. In DNA form, the CDR3 reads TGTGCCAGCAGTGATGTGGGAGGCACAGATACGCAGTATTTT. Its translation is CASSDVGGTDTQYF.

The genes are TRBV5-4 and TRBJ2-7; possible D gene TRBD1, 5 bases. The CDR3 consists of 13 residues. Germline V gene data show CDR1 as SGHNT and CDR2 as YYREEE (reference sequence). Trimming took 3 bases from V and 7 from J, leaving 14 bases between them. The CDR3 DNA reads as TGTGCCAGCAGCTGGTCAGGGTTGCGGGAGCAGTACTTC. Its protein product is CASSWSGLREQYF.

The chain links TRBV6-8 to TRBJ2-5; 11 positions match TRBD1. This CDR3 has 15 residues. In germline, CDR1 is MNHGY, CDR2 SAAAGT. J gave up 11 bases and V 6 bases, and 14 bases lay outside the gene matches. CDR3 loop: CASRSGQGAKGEQYF. The CDR3 nucleotides read TGTGCCAGCAGGTCTGGACAGGGGGCGAAAGGAGAGCAGTACTTC.

This chain uses TRBV7-7 with TRBJ1-2; D is undetermined. CDR1 is SSHAT and CDR2 is FNYEAQ in the germline V gene (reference sequence). This CDR3 spans 22 amino acids. V lost 5 bases to trimming and J lost 4 bases, with 38 bases between them. Here the CDR3 reads CASSLLNKCRKTYGRKTYGYTF. The CDR3 DNA is TGTGCCAGCAGCCTGCTCAATAAGTGCCGAAAGACCTATGGCCGAAAGACCTATGGCTACACCTTC.

The V call is TRBV5-1, the J call TRBJ1-1; D is unresolved. The V and J ends lost 0 bases and 7 bases respectively, with 10 bases between them. Germline-derived CDR1 and CDR2 are SGHRS and YFSETQ. The CDR3 runs 13 residues. The CDR3 DNA follows: TGCGCCAGCAGCTTGGCAGGTATCCGTGAAGCTTTCTTT. Protein sequence: CASSLAGIREAFF.

This clone ranks as medium-sized. This chain connects TRBV2 to TRBJ2-7; perhaps TRBD1 as D (6 bases). The CDR3 extends over 11 amino acids. Germline CDR1 and CDR2: SNHLY and FYNNEI. Trimming stripped 6 bases from V and 3 bases from J, with 6 bases between. CDR3 sequence reads: CASRGHYEQYF. For the CDR3, the DNA is TGTGCCAGCAGGGGACACTACGAGCAGTACTTC.

By its share, this clone is medium-sized. This chain joins TRBV30 and TRBJ1-4; D might be TRBD1 (5 bases). Germline V CDR1 and CDR2: GTSNPN, SVGIG (reference sequence). The CDR3 totals 14 residues. Trimming took 3 bases from V and 0 from J, leaving 8 bases between them. CDR3 region: CAWRSGPTNEKLFF. CDR3 nucleotide sequence: TGTGCCTGGAGATCAGGGCCAACTAATGAAAAACTGTTTTTT.

This clone was recorded a few times. V usage is TRBV28 and J usage is TRBJ2-7; possible D gene TRBD1, 5 bases. CDR1 is MDHEN, CDR2 SYDVKM, per germline. The ends were cut back, 3 bases at V and 2 bases at J, with 8 bases in the middle. CDR3 length equals 13 residues. The CDR3 coding sequence is TGTGCCAGCAGTTTGGGGCAGCCCTACGAGCAGTACTTC. Translation gives CASSLGQPYEQYF.

This clone was picked up a small number of times. The chain has TRBV28 and TRBJ1-1, with unresolved D. In germline, CDR1 is MDHEN, CDR2 SYDVKM. The CDR3 loop spans 10 amino acids. The V end lost 5 bases, the J end lost 8 bases, and 6 bases lay between the germline ends. The CDR3 coding sequence is TGTGCCAGCAGTAACAGAGAAGCTTTCTTT. The encoded protein is CASSNREAFF.

This clone occurred a few times. CDR3 loop: CAWSKGQNYGYTF. DNA of the CDR3: TGTGCCTGGAGTAAGGGACAGAACTATGGCTACACCTTC. V gene TRBV30 combines with J gene TRBJ1-2; 7 nucleotides match TRBD1. The trim removed 2 bases at V and 2 bases at J, leaving 2 bases unmatched. The CDR3 extends over 13 amino acids. Per the germline V gene, CDR1 is GTSNPN and CDR2 is SVGIG (reference sequence).

The chain combines TRBV12-1 with TRBJ2-1. TRBV12-1 is a listed pseudogene. This CDR3 is built from 11 residues. The DNA of the CDR3 is TGTGCCAGCAGCTTTCACAATGAGCAGTTCTTC. Translated: CASSFHNEQFF.

By sample share, this clone is medium-sized (0.01 to 0.1%). This chain joins TRBV11-2 and TRBJ2-7, with no clear D. Germline-derived CDR1 and CDR2 are SGHAT and FQNNGV. V gave up 0 bases and J gave up 3 bases, with 12 bases separating them. This CDR3 comprises 15 residues. In DNA, the CDR3 is TGTGCCAGCAGCTTAGAAGGTCAGGTGATCTACGAGCAGTACTTC. It specifies CASSLEGQVIYEQYF.

This clone is judged large. CDR3 protein: CASSQDRRRDSSYEQYF. Written as DNA, the CDR3 is TGTGCCAGCAGCCAAGATCGGCGCCGGGACAGCTCCTACGAGCAGTACTTC. The J gene is TRBJ2-7, the V gene TRBV4-2, with 7 nucleotides matching TRBD1. The CDR3 totals 17 residues. Germline V gene sequence: CDR1 LGHNA, CDR2 YNFKEQ. The V segment lost 0 bases and the J segment 0 bases; nucleotides outside the gene matches: 8.

The genes are TRBV11-3 and TRBJ2-1; 7 bases map to TRBD2. Per the germline V gene, CDR1 is SGHNT and CDR2 is YENEEA. Trimming cost V 5 bases and J 5 bases; bases outside gene matches: 3. This CDR3 contains 13 residues. For the CDR3, the DNA is TGTGCCAGCAGCCTCGGGAGGAACAATGAGCAGTTCTTC. Translation: CASSLGRNNEQFF. The full variable domain, rest sourced from reference TRBV11-3 and TRBJ2-1, is EAGVVQSPRYKIIEKKQPVAFWCNPISGHNTLYWYLQNLGQGPELLIRYENEEAVDDSQLPKDRFSAERLKGVDSTLKIQPAELGDSAVYLCASSLGRNNEQFFGPGTRLTVL.

The chain carries TRBV28 and TRBJ2-5, with D perhaps given as TRBD1 or TRBD2 (5 bases each). The V gene's germline CDR1 is MDHEN and CDR2 SYDVKM. V dropped 8 bases and J dropped 5 bases, with 18 bases sitting between them. The CDR3 is 14 amino acids. The chain's CDR3 is CASQSPSGDETQYF. The CDR3 coding sequence is TGTGCCAGCCAGTCTCCAAGTGGGGACGAGACCCAGTACTTC.

J is TRBJ1-2 and V is TRBV5-1, with 8 bases lining up with TRBD1. V lost 4 bases to trimming and J lost 5 bases; unmatched junction nucleotides: 10. There are 15 residues in the CDR3. In germline, CDR1 is SGHRS, CDR2 YFSETQ. CDR3 in amino acids: CASSPQTGEFYGYTF. The CDR3 bases are TGCGCCAGCAGCCCCCAGACAGGGGAATTTTATGGCTACACCTTC.

By share, this clone counts as medium-sized (0.01 to 0.1%). V and J are TRBV29-1 and TRBJ2-7; 7 bases line up with TRBD2. Germline V lookup: CDR1 SQVTM, CDR2 ANQGSEA. J lost 2 bases, V lost 7 bases, and 8 bases had no gene match. This CDR3 is 13 amino acids long. The chain's CDR3 is CSAGGGRTYEQYF. The CDR3, as DNA: TGCAGCGCCGGCGGCGGGAGAACCTACGAGCAGTACTTC.

V and J are TRBV7-2 and TRBJ1-1, with D tentatively TRBD1 (6 bases). V was clipped by 5 bases and J by 7 bases, with 20 bases between them. CDR3 size: 15 residues. From germline, CDR1 is SGHTA and CDR2 FQGNSA. The DNA of the CDR3 is TGTGCCAGCAGCCCTCGGACAGCCGGGCCCCTTGAAGCTTTCTTT. Translating gives CASSPRTAGPLEAFF.

V usage is TRBV5-8 and J usage is TRBJ2-1, with TRBD2 as a possible D gene (6 bases). Germline CDR1 reads SGHTS; CDR2 reads YDEGEE. The CDR3 has 18 residues. The V and J ends lost 10 bases and 5 bases respectively, with 31 bases between them. The CDR3 spells CASCDGLGRLLADNEQFF. The DNA of the CDR3 is TGTGCCTCTTGTGACGGCTTGGGTCGTTTATTAGCGGACAATGAGCAGTTCTTC.

The chain joins TRBV10-3 to TRBJ1-4, with TRBD1 matching 7 bases. Trimming removed 10 bases from V and 4 bases from J; junction bases left unmatched: 9. The germline V gene has CDR1 ENHRY and CDR2 SYGVKD. The CDR3 is 14 amino acids. CDR3 loop: CATTDRAFNEKLFF. For the CDR3, the DNA is TGTGCCACGACCGACAGGGCTTTTAATGAAAAACTGTTTTTT.

Within the sample, this clone is medium-sized. V is TRBV7-9 and J is TRBJ2-7, with 9 bases fitting TRBD1. CDR1 and CDR2 (germline): SEHNR, FQNEAQ (reference sequence). This CDR3 comprises 15 residues. With 6 bases clipped from V and 1 base from J, the junction kept 7 bases outside the gene matches. The CDR3 is CASRSTGGASYEQYF. CDR3 nucleotide sequence: TGTGCCAGCAGATCTACAGGGGGCGCGTCCTACGAGCAGTACTTC.

The genes are TRBV28 and TRBJ2-7; tentative D call: TRBD2 (6 bases). Germline V gene sequence: CDR1 MDHEN, CDR2 SYDVKM. V was clipped by 7 bases and J by 5 bases, with 24 bases between them. The length of the CDR3 is 16 residues. The CDR3 DNA reads as TGTGCCAGCACTACCCTAGGGGACGGGAGCTACAACGAGCAGTACTTC. Amino acids: CASTTLGDGSYNEQYF.

Sample share makes this clone medium-sized. This chain joins TRBV29-1 and TRBJ1-1, with 9 bases fitting TRBD1. Trimming removed 6 bases from V and 5 bases from J; junction bases left unmatched: 10. This CDR3 comprises 14 residues. CDR1 is SQVTM, CDR2 ANQGSEA, per germline. CDR3: CSVPGTGSGTEAFF. CDR3 nucleotide sequence: TGCAGCGTCCCCGGGACAGGGAGTGGGACTGAAGCTTTCTTT.

The chain has TRBV20-1 and TRBJ2-1; D is ambiguous. Per germline, CDR1 DFQATT and CDR2 SNEGSKA (reference sequence). Trimming took off 8 bases at V and 6 bases at J, with 8 bases between the two ends. The CDR3 contains 10 residues. CDR3 nucleotides: TGCAGTCCGTCGGGCAATGAGCAGTTCTTC. Amino acids: CSPSGNEQFF.

By share of the sample, this clone is large. The chain recombines TRBV2 with TRBJ2-7, with 12 bases lining up with TRBD2. The V gene end was trimmed by 6 bases and the J gene end by 4 bases; junction bases not matched to a gene: 13. The CDR3 is 17 residues long. Germline lookup yields CDR1 SNHLY and CDR2 FYNNEI. CDR3 sequence: CASRPSSGRALGYEQYF. DNA for the CDR3: TGTGCCAGCAGGCCCTCTAGCGGGAGGGCCCTCGGTTACGAGCAGTACTTC.

Judged by abundance, this clone is medium-sized. The CDR3 DNA sequence: TGTGCCAGCAGGGGATCGGAGGAGCAGTTCTTC. It specifies CASRGSEEQFF. The chain recombines TRBV6-5 with TRBJ2-1; no clear D. The CDR3 spans 11 residues. The V gene's germline CDR1 is MNHEY and CDR2 SVGAGI. V lost 6 bases and J lost 10, with 10 bases in between.

The genes are TRBV19 and TRBJ2-7; 7 nucleotides agree with TRBD1. Germline V gene data show CDR1 as LNHDA and CDR2 as SQIVND (reference sequence). The CDR3 has 16 amino acids. Unmatched junction bases numbered 9, after V lost 4 bases and J lost 0 bases. The CDR3 sequence is CASSSLETGNSYEQYF. The CDR3 DNA reads TGTGCCAGTAGTAGCCTAGAGACAGGGAACTCCTACGAGCAGTACTTC.

The count of this clone is one. The V gene is TRBV28, the J gene TRBJ2-7; D is possibly TRBD2 (5 bases). Germline assignment: CDR1 MDHEN and CDR2 SYDVKM. The V gene lost 7 bases and the J gene lost 4 bases, with 11 bases spanning the gap. CDR3 length: 12 amino acids. The CDR3 here is CASISGNYEQYF. CDR3 in DNA: TGTGCCAGCATCAGCGGAAATTACGAGCAGTACTTC.

There are a few counts of this clone. The chain is built from TRBV7-2 and TRBJ2-3; TRBD1 aligns across 8 bases. This CDR3 region has 17 residues. Per germline, CDR1 SGHTA and CDR2 FQGNSA. With V trimmed by 5 bases and J by 4 bases, 14 bases remained unmatched. CDR3 sequence (DNA): TGTGCCAGCAGCCCGATTAGAAGGACAGGGTCCTCAGATACGCAGTATTTT. Protein product: CASSPIRRTGSSDTQYF.